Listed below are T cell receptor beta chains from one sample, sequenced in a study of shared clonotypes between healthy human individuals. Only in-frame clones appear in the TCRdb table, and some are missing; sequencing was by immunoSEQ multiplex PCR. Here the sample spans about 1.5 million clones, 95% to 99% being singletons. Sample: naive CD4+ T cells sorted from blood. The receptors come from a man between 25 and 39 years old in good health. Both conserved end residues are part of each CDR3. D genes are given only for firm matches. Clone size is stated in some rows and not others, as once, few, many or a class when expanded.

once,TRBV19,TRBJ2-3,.,TGTGCCAGTAGTTCCCGTATGGGCATATTCACAGATACGCAGTATTTT,CASSSRMGIFTDTQYF
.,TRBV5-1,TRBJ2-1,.,TGCGCCAGCAGCTTGGAGGCGGGTATGAATGAGCAGTTCTTC,CASSLEAGMNEQFF
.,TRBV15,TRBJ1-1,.,TGTGCCACCAGCGCCTCTATAACTGAAGCTTTCTTT,CATSASITEAFF
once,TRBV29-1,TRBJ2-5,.,TGCAGCGTTGAAGGGGAACTGGGCGACCAAGAGACCCAGTACTTC,CSVEGELGDQETQYF
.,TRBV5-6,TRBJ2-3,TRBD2,TGTGCCAGCAGCTTGGGGACTAGCCGAAGCACAGATACGCAGTATTTT,CASSLGTSRSTDTQYF
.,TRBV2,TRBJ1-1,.,TGTGCCAGCAGTGAAGGGGGACCTGAAGCTTTCTTT,CASSEGGPEAFF
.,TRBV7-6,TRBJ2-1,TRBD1,TGTGCCAGCAGCACCATCTTATCTGGGACAGGGAGGTGGGTCGATGAGCAGTTCTTC,CASSTILSGTGRWVDEQFF
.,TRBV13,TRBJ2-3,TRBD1,TGTGCCAGCAGCTTAGGGACAGGGGCATATACGCAGTATTTT,CASSLGTGAYTQYF
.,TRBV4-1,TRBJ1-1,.,TGCGCCAGCAGCCAACCCCATGAGGAGGCGAACCGTGTTGAAGCTTTCTTT,CASSQPHEEANRVEAFF
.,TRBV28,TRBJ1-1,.,TGTGCCAGCAGGGGGACCTACACTGAAGCTTTCTTT,CASRGTYTEAFF
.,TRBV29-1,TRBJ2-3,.,TGCAGCCCGAGTGGTCCTAGTTTCACAGATACGCAGTATTTT,CSPSGPSFTDTQYF
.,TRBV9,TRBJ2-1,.,TGTGCCAGCAGCATAGGGGAATACAATGAGCAGTTCTTC,CASSIGEYNEQFF
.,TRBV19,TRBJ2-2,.,TGTGCCACCCCCTCAGGGACCGGGGAGCTGTTTTTT,CATPSGTGELFF
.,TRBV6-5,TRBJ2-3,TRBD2,TGTGCCAGCAGTTACAAGCGGGAGGGCCTTGGAACGCAGTATTTT,CASSYKREGLGTQYF
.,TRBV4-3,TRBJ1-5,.,TGCGCCAGCAGCCCGAACAGGGACAGCAATCAGCCCCAGCATTTT,CASSPNRDSNQPQHF
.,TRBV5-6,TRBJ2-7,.,TGTGCCAGCAGCTGGAGAGGGGCCTACGAGCAGTACTTC,CASSWRGAYEQYF
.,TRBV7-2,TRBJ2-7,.,TGTGCCAGCAGCTTAAGAAGCGGGCCGGGGGTGGCCGAGCAGTACTTC,CASSLRSGPGVAEQYF
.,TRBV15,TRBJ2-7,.,TGTGCCACCAGCAGAGATCTCACCCGGTCCTACGAGCAGTACTTC,CATSRDLTRSYEQYF
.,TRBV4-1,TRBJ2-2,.,TGCGCCAGCAGCCAAGTCCCTAACACCGGGGAGCTGTTTTTT,CASSQVPNTGELFF
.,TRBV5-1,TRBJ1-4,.,TGCGCCAGCAGCCTCTCGTTGGGGGCGCGTGAAAAACTGTTTTTT,CASSLSLGAREKLFF
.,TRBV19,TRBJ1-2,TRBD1,TGTGCCAGTACCCTCGGGACAGGGGGTTTCCTCTATGGCTACACCTTC,CASTLGTGGFLYGYTF
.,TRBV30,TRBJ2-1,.,TGTGCCCGTGCGGCGGGTCGCTCCTACAATGAGCAGTTCTTC,CARAAGRSYNEQFF
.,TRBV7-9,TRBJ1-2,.,TGTGCCAGCAGACCTACAGGGTCTAACTATGGCTACACCTTC,CASRPTGSNYGYTF
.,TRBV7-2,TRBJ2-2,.,TGTGCCAGCAGCTTAGTAGTTGCTGCAGAGCTGTTTTTT,CASSLVVAAELFF
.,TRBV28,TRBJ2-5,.,TGTGCCAGCAGTTTAGGGAAAGAGACCCAGTACTTC,CASSLGKETQYF
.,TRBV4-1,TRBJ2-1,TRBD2,TGCGCCAGCAGGAAGAGCGGGAGCTCCTACAATGAGCAGTTCTTC,CASRKSGSSYNEQFF
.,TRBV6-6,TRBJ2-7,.,TGTGCCAGCAGCTGGGACCCCTACGAGCAGTACTTC,CASSWDPYEQYF
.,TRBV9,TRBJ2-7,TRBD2,TGTGCCAGCAGCCCCACGGCTAGCGGGCTATACGAGCAGTACTTC,CASSPTASGLYEQYF
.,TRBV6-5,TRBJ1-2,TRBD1,TGTGCCAGCAGCCAGCCCGGACAGGGCAGGGGCTACACCTTC,CASSQPGQGRGYTF
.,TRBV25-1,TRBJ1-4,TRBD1,TGTGCCAGCAGTGATCTCGGCAGGGGGCGGACTAATGAAAAACTGTTTTTT,CASSDLGRGRTNEKLFF
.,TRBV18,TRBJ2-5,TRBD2,TGTGCCAGCTCACTACTAGCGCTCCAAGAGACCCAGTACTTC,CASSLLALQETQYF
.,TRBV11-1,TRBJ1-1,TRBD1,TGTGCCAGCAGCACGCGGACAGGTGTGGACACTGAAGCTTTCTTT,CASSTRTGVDTEAFF
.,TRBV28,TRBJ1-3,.,TGTGCCAGCAGTTTAAGGGTGGGGTCTGGAAACACCATATATTTT,CASSLRVGSGNTIYF
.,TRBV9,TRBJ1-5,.,TGTGCCAGCAGCGTAGACGGAATCGGCAATCAGCCCCAGCATTTT,CASSVDGIGNQPQHF
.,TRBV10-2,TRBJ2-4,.,TGCGCCAGCAGTGAGTTTATAGCCAAAAACATTCAGTACTTC,CASSEFIAKNIQYF
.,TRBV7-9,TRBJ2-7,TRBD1,TGTGCCAGCAGCTCGCCGCCGGGACAGGGAATTTACGAGCAGTACTTC,CASSSPPGQGIYEQYF
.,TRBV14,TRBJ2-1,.,TGTGCCAGCAGCCAACGGGCGGGAAGCGCCTACAATGAGCAGTTCTTC,CASSQRAGSAYNEQFF
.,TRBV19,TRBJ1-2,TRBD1,TGTGCCAGTAGGGACAGGGGGCGAAGTGGCTACACCTTC,CASRDRGRSGYTF
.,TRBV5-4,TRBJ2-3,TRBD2,TGTGCCAGCCGCGATGCAGCGGGGACAGATACGCAGTATTTT,CASRDAAGTDTQYF
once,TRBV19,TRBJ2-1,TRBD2,TGTGCCAGTAGTATAAGGTCTAGCGGGACAGACTATGAGCAGTTCTTC,CASSIRSSGTDYEQFF
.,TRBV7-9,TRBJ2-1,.,TGTGCCAGCAGCTTAGACGTTGGCCGCGGGGGCTTTAATGAGCAGTTCTTC,CASSLDVGRGGFNEQFF
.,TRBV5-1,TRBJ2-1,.,TGCGCCAGCAGCTTGGGTAGTTTGCGGAACCAAGCGGATGAGCAGTTCTTC,CASSLGSLRNQADEQFF
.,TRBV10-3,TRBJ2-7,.,TGTGCCATCAGTGAGTCAGTTGCCGTTAACCCTTCCTACGAGCAGTACTTC,CAISESVAVNPSYEQYF
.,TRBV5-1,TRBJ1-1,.,TGCGCCAGCAGCGACTCGGCAGGGTCGAACACTGAAGCTTTCTTT,CASSDSAGSNTEAFF
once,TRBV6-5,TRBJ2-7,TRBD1,TGTGCCGTTGGACCAGGGGGCCTGAGGGAGCAGTACTTC,CAVGPGGLREQYF
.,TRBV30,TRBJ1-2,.,TGTGCCTGGAGCAAGGAAGGACGGACCTTC,CAWSKEGRTF
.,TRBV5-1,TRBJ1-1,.,TGCGCCAGCAGCTCGTTGACACCTAACACTGAAGCTTTCTTT,CASSSLTPNTEAFF
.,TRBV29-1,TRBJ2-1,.,TGCAGCGTTGGGAACCGTTACAATGAGCAGTTCTTC,CSVGNRYNEQFF
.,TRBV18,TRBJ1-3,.,TGTGCCAGCTCACCGCCTGGATACCTCAACTGGACTCTTGGAAACACCATATATTTT,CASSPPGYLNWTLGNTIYF
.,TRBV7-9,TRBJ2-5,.,TGTGCCAGCAGCTTAGCGCTCCAGAGTGGAGAGACCCAGTACTTC,CASSLALQSGETQYF
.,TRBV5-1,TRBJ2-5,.,TGCGCCAGCAGTTCCTCCTCCTCCCAAGAGACCCAGTACTTC,CASSSSSSQETQYF
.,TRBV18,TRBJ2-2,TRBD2,TGTGCCAGCTCACCACCTCCCAGATGGGGACTAGATCCCGGGGAGCTGTTTTTT,CASSPPPRWGLDPGELFF
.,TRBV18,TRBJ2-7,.,TGTGCCAGCTCATCGGGACCATCCTCCTACGAGCAGTACTTC,CASSSGPSSYEQYF
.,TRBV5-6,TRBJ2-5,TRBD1,TGTGCCAGCAGAGGTCCGGGACAGCATGGATGGACCCAGTACTTC,CASRGPGQHGWTQYF
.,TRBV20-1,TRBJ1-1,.,TGCAGTGCTAGAGTGCAGGGGAGGACAGAATTT,CSARVQGRTEF